This T cell receptor (beta chain) was obtained from a study of radiotherapy plus CTLA-4 blockade in lung cancer listed by TCRdb under 2018. Concerning the study at large: Objective responses were observed in more than 15% of enrolled patients, and disease control was achieved in 25% to 40%. The research as a whole found: After treatment with radiotherapy and ipilimumab, TCR clones that originated in tumors expanded in peripheral blood. Increased serum interferon-beta after radiation, together with early dynamic changes in blood T cell clones, were reported to be the strongest predictors of response.

Library preparation used the immunoSEQ multiplex PCR assay. As stored in TCRdb, this immuneACCESS dataset retains in-frame rearrangements with V and J assigned. A fraction of the clones does not appear; measured against another copy, unresolved V genes explain less than half of the discrepancy, and the remainder lacks a known reason. This sample gives roughly 54,000 clones in total; approximately 80% of them show up just once. The top ten constitute roughly 3.2% of the sample. On this clone: Its antigen remains undetermined. The sample holds no much larger clone one base away, and base qualities are not on file.

The study tested focal radiation therapy combined with CTLA-4 blockade (ipilimumab) in patients with chemo-refractory metastatic non-small-cell lung cancer. The trim is 0 bases for V and 7 bases for J, with a gap of 19 bases between the germline ends. Counted from cysteine to phenylalanine, this CDR3 has 17 amino acids. Only CDR3 DNA remains: 51 bases, in frame from the first base. Based on the germline V gene, the CDR1 and CDR2 sequences are MGHRA and YSYEKL. The clonotype was recovered from a human donor with non-small cell lung cancer who had a partial response to radiotherapy plus ipilimumab. The chain is encoded by TRBV4-1 joined to TRBJ2-1; tentative D gene TRBD2, with 7 bases matching. The sequenced sample was peripheral blood, obtained from a patient treated with radiotherapy plus ipilimumab. The DNA reads as follows: TGCGCCAGCAGCCAAGACCATACTGGAGGGGGGGTGAATGAGCAGTTCTTC. Translated, this is CASSQDHTGGGVNEQFF.